The next 2 T cell receptor beta chains were all read from a single sample in a study of blood T cell repertoires in COVID-19. Assay: immunoSEQ multiplex PCR; the TCRdb copy retains only in-frame clones and omits some. The sample has a few hundred thousand clones; 87% are singletons. The sequenced sample consisted of PBMCs or T cells enriched from blood (not recorded which). Receptor source: a woman younger than 45 who had recovered from COVID-19.

The gene calls are TRBV6-2 or TRBV6-3 and TRBJ2-1; 13 positions agree with TRBD2. V gave up 2 bases and J gave up 3 bases; unmatched junction bases: 4. The CDR3 is made up of 17 amino acids. CDR1 MNHEY and CDR2 SVGEGT come from the germline V gene. Written as DNA, the CDR3 is TGTGCCAGCAGTTACGGGGGACTAGCGGGGTACTACAATGAGCAGTTCTTC. This sequence encodes CASSYGGLAGYYNEQFF.

This clone was counted once. The rearrangement joins TRBV19 to TRBJ1-4; D gene unclear. Germline lookup yields CDR1 LNHDA and CDR2 SQIVND (reference sequence). The length of the CDR3 is 17 residues. V dropped 3 bases and J dropped 1 base, with 15 bases sitting between them. The CDR3 spells CASSISTARVTNEKLFF. For the CDR3, the DNA is TGTGCCAGTAGTATTTCCACCGCTAGAGTAACTAATGAAAAACTGTTTTTT.